The rows below give T cell receptor beta chains drawn from one sample of a study of blood T cell repertoires in COVID-19. The method was immunoSEQ multiplex PCR; TCRdb's version includes in-frame clones alone and lacks a portion of them. In the table there are roughly 26,000 clones, around 83% of which are singletons. The sequencing input was peripheral blood. These receptors all stem from a human donor in a cohort sampled during active COVID-19. Each CDR3 is given with its conserved first and last residue. D genes are given only for firm matches. The size entry is marked missing in some rows and otherwise reads once, few, many or a size class.

TRBJ1-2 | TRBV4-2 | . | once | CASSQSNGDRNYGYTF | TGTGCCAGCAGCCAATCAAACGGAGACAGGAACTATGGCTACACCTTC
TRBJ1-1 | TRBV19 | TRBD1 | . | CASSKGYRTGLSTEAFF | TGTGCCAGTAGTAAAGGTTATCGGACAGGGTTAAGCACTGAAGCTTTCTTT
TRBJ2-7 | TRBV30 | . | few | CAWSGTPSGEQYF | TGTGCCTGGAGTGGAACTCCGTCGGGAGAGCAGTACTTC
TRBJ2-3 | TRBV24-1 | TRBD2 | . | CATGGSGGPTDTQYF | TGTGCCACCGGGGGGAGCGGGGGGCCGACAGATACGCAGTATTTT
TRBJ2-3 | TRBV4-3 | TRBD2 | . | CASSQDRATSGTDTQYF | TGCGCTAGCAGCCAAGATCGGGCCACTAGCGGCACAGATACGCAGTATTTT
TRBJ2-3 | TRBV3-1/TRBV3-2 | TRBD2 | once | CASSRETSGGGSTDTQYF | TGTGCCAGCAGCCGCGAGACTAGCGGGGGAGGTAGCACAGATACGCAGTATTTT
TRBJ1-4 | TRBV11-3 | . | . | CASSGRQAPEEKLFF | TGTGCCAGCAGCGGTCGACAGGCACCGGAGGAAAAACTGTTTTTT
TRBJ2-7 | TRBV4-3 | TRBD2 | . | CASSYSTSGSSYEQYF | TGCGCCAGCAGCTACTCGACTAGCGGGAGCTCCTACGAGCAGTACTTC
TRBJ2-1 | TRBV10-2 | . | . | CASRADSAEQFF | TGCGCCAGCAGGGCGGACTCAGCCGAGCAGTTCTTC
TRBJ2-5 | TRBV28 | . | . | CASSSQRSEREETQYF | TGTGCCAGCAGCTCCCAGCGGAGCGAGAGAGAAGAGACCCAGTACTTC
TRBJ2-1 | TRBV19 | . | . | CASSIDDRPYNEQFF | TGTGCCAGTAGTATAGACGACAGGCCATACAATGAGCAGTTCTTC
TRBJ2-2 | TRBV2 | TRBD1 | few | CASSGQGRNTGELFF | TGTGCCAGCAGCGGACAGGGTCGAAACACCGGGGAGCTGTTTTTT
TRBJ2-2 | TRBV10-2 | . | . | CASRAGVTGELFF | TGCGCCAGCAGGGCAGGGGTGACCGGGGAGCTGTTTTTT
TRBJ2-3 | TRBV6-5 | . | . | CASSFLPVGDTQYF | TGTGCCAGCAGCTTCCTTCCGGTCGGTGATACGCAGTATTTT
TRBJ1-1 | TRBV25-1 | . | . | CASSEADTEAFF | TGTGCCAGCAGTGAAGCGGACACTGAAGCTTTCTTT
TRBJ1-1 | TRBV11-2 | . | . | CASSFGGPVTEAFF | TGTGCCAGCAGCTTCGGCGGCCCCGTGACTGAAGCTTTCTTT
TRBJ1-1 | TRBV4-1 | . | . | CASSQDPQLDTEAFF | TGCGCCAGCAGCCAAGATCCGCAACTGGACACTGAAGCTTTCTTT
TRBJ1-1 | TRBV5-6 | . | once | CASSSAWIGVTEAFF | TGTGCCAGCAGCTCAGCTTGGATCGGGGTCACTGAAGCTTTCTTT
TRBJ1-3 | TRBV4-3 | TRBD1 | once | CASSQWTGHGNTIYF | TGCGCCAGCAGCCAATGGACAGGCCATGGAAACACCATATATTTT
TRBJ2-2 | TRBV4-1 | TRBD2 | few | CASSQAGLAGVGTGELFF | TGCGCCAGCAGCCAAGCGGGACTAGCGGGAGTTGGCACCGGGGAGCTGTTTTTT
TRBJ2-3 | TRBV29-1 | . | . | CSVAGRSSTDTQYF | TGCAGCGTTGCTGGTCGGAGTAGCACAGATACGCAGTATTTT
TRBJ1-5 | TRBV5-6 | . | . | CASSRGGNQPQHF | TGTGCCAGCAGTAGGGGTGGCAATCAGCCCCAGCATTTT
TRBJ1-1 | TRBV5-1 | TRBD1 | . | CASSLRPGGLGTEAFF | TGCGCCAGCAGCTTGAGGCCAGGGGGCTTGGGCACTGAAGCTTTCTTT
TRBJ2-3 | TRBV13 | . | . | CASSAPSGTQYF | TGTGCCAGCAGCGCCCCGTCGGGTACGCAGTATTTT
TRBJ1-2 | TRBV11-2 | . | . | CASSLGGSASLAYGYTF | TGTGCCAGCAGCTTAGGCGGGTCGGCGTCACTTGCCTATGGCTACACCTTC
TRBJ2-1 | TRBV30 | TRBD2 | . | CAGQREVGNEQFF | TGTGCCGGCCAGCGGGAGGTAGGGAATGAGCAGTTCTTC
TRBJ2-7 | TRBV30 | TRBD1 | once | CAWSETGGGSYEQYF | TGTGCCTGGAGCGAGACAGGGGGTGGTTCCTACGAGCAGTACTTC
TRBJ2-1 | TRBV14 | TRBD1 | . | CASSQVVTGGEQFF | TGTGCCAGCAGCCAGGTCGTGACAGGGGGTGAGCAGTTCTTC
TRBJ2-5 | TRBV18 | TRBD2 | . | CASSPGLGETQYF | TGTGCCAGCTCACCAGGACTAGGAGAGACCCAGTACTTC
TRBJ1-5 | TRBV6-2/TRBV6-3 | . | . | CASSWGDNNQPQHF | TGTGCCAGCAGTTGGGGGGATAACAATCAGCCCCAGCATTTT
TRBJ2-2 | TRBV10-2 | . | few | CASSFAMNTGELFF | TGCGCCAGCAGTTTCGCGATGAACACCGGGGAGCTGTTTTTT
TRBJ2-1 | TRBV7-9 | . | . | CASSSSNEQFF | TGTGCCAGCAGCTCCAGCAATGAGCAGTTCTTC